The text below deals with one T cell receptor (beta chain). Per the study methods: Reference gene primer amplification in the assay estimated nucleated cell counts. Assay: immunoSEQ multiplex PCR; the TCRdb copy retains only in-frame clones and omits some. V, J and clone size are taken as reported in that table, and D and trimming were inferred from the DNA itself. The sample includes more than 300,000 clones, roughly 83% of them seen just once. This CDR3 is 15 amino acids long. The germline V gene has CDR1 SGHRS and CDR2 YFSETQ. V shed 3 bases and J 2 bases; nucleotides not matched to a gene: 8. This entry belongs to a study of blood T cell repertoires in COVID-19. Study information: Acute-phase and convalescent COVID-19 samples originated in the United States, Italy and Spain.

This receptor was obtained from a woman between 50 and 59 years old with acute or convalescent COVID-19. The chain joins TRBV5-1 to TRBJ2-7; 7 nucleotides align to TRBD2. Specimen: peripheral blood. The CDR3 nucleotides read TGCGCCAGCAGCTCGGGGGGAGGGAATACCTACGAGCAGTACTTC. Translation gives CASSSGGGNTYEQYF. Filled out from reference TRBV5-1 and TRBJ2-7, the complete variable domain reads KAGVTQTPRYLIKTRGQQVTLSCSPISGHRSVSWYQQTPGQGLQFLFEYFSETQRNKGNFPGRFSGRQFSNSRSEMNVSTLELGDSALYLCASSSGGGNTYEQYFGPGTRLTVT.